This T cell receptor (beta chain) appears in the sequencing data of a study of graft-versus-host responses after intestinal transplantation. Study outcomes and limitations: Early declines in HvG clones that occurred post-transplant were associated with peak circulating GvH clone levels.

On this clone itself: Its antigen is not known.

This table comes from immunoSEQ multiplex PCR, and its TCRdb copy is limited to in-frame clones, with some not included. The sample comprises 75,000 to 100,000 clones, 86% of which are singletons, and roughly 1.4% rests with the top ten. The CDR3 totals 13 residues. The V and J ends lost 7 bases and 5 bases respectively, with 14 bases between them. In germline, CDR1 is SGHVS, CDR2 FQNEAQ. The specimen comprised PBMCs, sampled 255 days after intestinal transplant. This TCR derives from a human patient who received an intestinal transplant, so some T cells may come from the graft donor. The gene calls are TRBV7-8 and TRBJ2-5; D ambiguous. The CDR3 here is CASIEQSGETQYF. CDR3 in DNA: TGTGCCAGCATCGAACAGTCCGGGGAGACCCAGTACTTC.